Below are 14 T cell receptor beta chains sequenced from a single sample in a study of CD8 T cells in ankylosing spondylitis. Study-wide results and caveats: Among TCR beta sequences, a motif of under 10 highly homologous variants appeared characteristic of ankylosing spondylitis blood.

The antigens these receptors bind are not known. A single record per CDR3 protein comes from TCRdb applying MiXCR to the 5' RACE reads. Among about 450,000 distinct CDR3 sequences listed, 25% to 30% were seen once. The sequencing input was blood, either unsorted or a sorted T cell fraction (not recorded which). Every receptor here comes from a male donor with ankylosing spondylitis.

This chain uses TRBV4-2 with TRBJ2-2; D assignment may be TRBD1 or TRBD2 (5 bases each). Per the germline V gene, CDR1 is LGHNA and CDR2 is YNFKEQ. The CDR3 runs to 15 residues. V dropped 0 bases and J dropped 6 bases, with 11 bases sitting between them. The CDR3 DNA follows: TGTGCCAGCAGCCAAGACCGGCTGGGGGCCGGGGAGCTGTTTTTT. The encoded protein is CASSQDRLGAGELFF.

There are a few counts of this clonotype. J is TRBJ2-3 and V is TRBV28; 9 bases agree with TRBD2. The germline gives CDR1 MDHEN, CDR2 SYDVKM. V trimming: 5 bases; J trimming: 0 bases; junction bases outside the gene matches: 6. This CDR3 region has 16 residues. CDR3 bases: TGTGCCAGCAGTGCTCCGGCGGGGGGGAGCACAGATACGCAGTATTTT. Translation: CASSAPAGGSTDTQYF.

This clonotype was seen a few times. V and J are TRBV15 and TRBJ1-5, with D unclear. CDR1 LNHNV and CDR2 YYDKDF come from the germline V gene (reference sequence). The CDR3 runs 12 residues. V lost 0 bases and J lost 10, with 7 bases in between. The CDR3 region is CATSRDVAPQHF. Here the CDR3 DNA reads TGTGCCACCAGCAGAGATGTTGCACCCCAGCATTTT. The full variable domain, completed using reference TRBV15 and TRBJ1-5, is DAMVIQNPRYQVTQFGKPVTLSCSQTLNHNVMYWYQQKSSQAPKLLFHYYDKDFNNEADTPDNFQSRRPNTSFCFLDIRSPGLGDTAMYLCATSRDVAPQHFGDGTRLSIL.

This chain joins TRBV20-1 and TRBJ2-7; D may be TRBD1 or TRBD2 (6 bases each). The germline CDR1 and CDR2 sequences are DFQATT and SNEGSKA (reference sequence). The V and J ends lost 6 bases and 0 bases respectively, with 15 bases between them. This CDR3 has 14 residues. CDR3 loop: CSAPRGGSSYEQYF. The CDR3 coding sequence is TGCAGTGCCCCGCGAGGGGGGAGCTCCTACGAGCAGTACTTC.

This clonotype was seen more than once but under ten times. The J gene is TRBJ2-1, the V gene TRBV27; 8 nucleotides align to TRBD2. Germline loops: CDR1 MNHEY, CDR2 SMNVEV (reference sequence). The CDR3 extends over 15 amino acids. V trimming: 3 bases; J trimming: 6 bases; junction bases outside the gene matches: 7. CDR3 in amino acids: CASSLGRLASNEQFF. The CDR3, as DNA: TGTGCCAGCAGTTTGGGGCGACTAGCGAGCAATGAGCAGTTCTTC.

The chain links TRBV6-1 to TRBJ2-7, with D tentatively TRBD2 (6 bases). The CDR3 covers 13 residues. The germline V and J ends were trimmed by 8 bases and 7 bases, with 18 bases remaining between them. Germline V gene lookup returns CDR1 MNHNS and CDR2 SASEGT. The CDR3 sequence is CASALGGVPEQYF. For the CDR3, the DNA is TGTGCCAGCGCCCTCGGGGGAGTGCCGGAGCAGTACTTC.

The chain joins TRBV20-1 to TRBJ2-1; TRBD1 agrees at 7 bases. Germline CDR1 DFQATT, CDR2 SNEGSKA (reference sequence). With 5 bases clipped from V and 9 bases from J, the junction kept 10 bases outside the gene matches. There are 13 residues in the CDR3. The CDR3 spells CSASRTGFGEQFF. For the CDR3, the DNA is TGCAGTGCTTCTCGGACAGGTTTTGGTGAGCAGTTCTTC.

The gene calls are TRBV20-1 and TRBJ2-7; 8 bases are a match to TRBD2. The CDR3 has 13 residues. Germline trimming cut 3 bases from V and 6 bases from J; bases unmatched to any gene: 7. Per the germline V gene, CDR1 is DFQATT and CDR2 is SNEGSKA (reference sequence). The CDR3 reads CSASRSGSGEQYF. The CDR3 DNA reads TGCAGTGCTAGTAGGAGCGGGAGCGGCGAGCAGTACTTC.

The chain has TRBV25-1 and TRBJ2-1; D perhaps matches TRBD2 (5 bases). The length of the CDR3 is 15 residues. Between the trimmed V and J ends, which lost 0 bases and 7 bases, there was a span of 13 bases. From germline, CDR1 is MGHDK and CDR2 SYGVNS. The CDR3 protein is CASSEYLASLNEQFF. DNA for the CDR3: TGTGCCAGCAGTGAATACCTAGCAAGTCTGAATGAGCAGTTCTTC.

This clonotype was seen a few times. V is TRBV10-3 and J is TRBJ2-7; 9 bases are shared with TRBD1. V lost 5 bases to trimming and J lost 2 bases; unmatched junction nucleotides: 13. The CDR3 is 17 amino acids. Germline-derived CDR1 and CDR2 are ENHRY and SYGVKD. CDR3: CAISQAATGGPTYEQYF. The CDR3 bases are TGTGCCATCAGTCAAGCTGCCACAGGGGGCCCAACCTACGAGCAGTACTTC.

The chain couples TRBV5-1 to TRBJ2-3; possibly TRBD2 for D (6 bases). Trimming left V 6 bases short and J 0 bases short, with 14 bases between. Germline values: CDR1 SGHRS, CDR2 YFSETQ. The length of the CDR3 is 15 residues. The CDR3 protein is CASIEAGRSTDTQYF. The CDR3 bases are TGCGCCAGCATCGAGGCGGGGAGGAGCACAGATACGCAGTATTTT.

V and J are TRBV24-1 and TRBJ2-5, with TRBD2 as a possible D gene (6 bases). With 3 bases removed from V and 5 bases from J, the gap between germline ends came to 12 bases. The CDR3 runs to 14 residues. CDR1 and CDR2 from the germline V gene are KGHDR and SFDVKD. CDR3 nucleotide sequence: TGTGCCACCAGTGATACCAGGGCGGGGGAGACCCAGTACTTC. Translation gives CATSDTRAGETQYF.

CDR3 sequence (DNA): TGTGCCAGTAGTACGGGACAGGCCAACAATGAGCAGTTCTTC. Its translation: CASSTGQANNEQFF. The gene calls are TRBV19 and TRBJ2-1, with 8 bases matching TRBD1. This CDR3 region has 14 residues. The germline V gene encodes CDR1 LNHDA and CDR2 SQIVND (reference sequence). Trimming at V came to 4 bases and at J to 5 bases, leaving 4 bases not matched to a gene.

This clonotype was detected only a few times. The V gene is TRBV24-1, the J gene TRBJ2-1; a possible D gene is TRBD2 (5 bases). Germline assignment: CDR1 KGHDR and CDR2 SFDVKD. This CDR3 is 14 amino acids long. The V end was cut by 4 bases, the J end by 4 bases, with 10 bases between. CDR3 region: CATSEPSQYNEQFF. The DNA of the CDR3 is TGTGCCACCAGTGAGCCTAGCCAATACAATGAGCAGTTCTTC.